The source of this T cell receptor beta chain is a study of Graves' ophthalmopathy and Graves' hyperthyroidism. Study-level findings and limits: A majority of expanded thyroid clonotypes exceeding 0.001 frequency were likewise present in blood.

Hyperthyroidism in these 18- to 65-year-old patients was newly diagnosed, lasting under 2 months. Clinicians made diagnoses from clinical symptoms, serum thyroxine, TRAb, thyroid ultrasound and orbital computed tomography. For this clonotype: No antigen is known for it.

The sequenced template was RNA, covering the TCR beta CDR3 region. The first-round RT-PCR employed HTBI primers together with the Qiagen OneStep RT-PCR kit. A multiplex PCR was then performed as the second round. TCRdb used MiXCR to reprocess the multiplex PCR reads, holding one entry per CDR3 protein. The sample holds 580,000 or so distinct CDR3 sequences, approximately 37% seen once. J gave up 7 bases and V 4 bases, and 8 bases lay outside the gene matches. CDR1 and CDR2 from the germline V gene are DFQATT and SNEGSKA (reference sequence). The CDR3 spans 14 residues. The gene calls are TRBV20-1 and TRBJ2-7, with 12 bases matching TRBD2. The sample comprised peripheral blood or thyroid tissue (not recorded which). This clonotype was obtained from an adult man with Graves' hyperthyroidism. The CDR3 loop is CSANLAGGFSEQYF. As DNA, the CDR3 is TGCAGTGCTAACCTAGCGGGAGGGTTTAGTGAGCAGTACTTC.